This passage covers 11 T cell receptor beta chains from one sample sequenced in a study of blood T cells in healthy people across ages. Next came a second PCR, run for roughly 6 to 11 cycles, which used a sample-barcoded 5' primer along with a J-beta primer mix. TCRdb reanalysed the 5' RACE reads using MiXCR and keeps one entry per CDR3 protein. Of about 670,000 distinct CDR3 sequences listed, around two fifths are singletons. Sequenced: blood. The source of these receptors is an elderly man in good health.

This clonotype was observed a few times. The CDR3 here is CASSHLRGNEQFF. The CDR3 DNA follows: TGTGCCAGCAGCCACCTCAGGGGCAATGAGCAGTTCTTC. The chain employs TRBV4-2 and TRBJ2-1; D perhaps matches TRBD1 (6 bases). Germline CDR1 LGHNA, CDR2 YNFKEQ. The CDR3 contains 13 residues. V was shortened by 3 bases and J by 6 bases, with 9 bases between the two germline ends.

As to this clonotype: A read error may produce the germline difference seen at one junction end. The chain joins TRBV6-5 to TRBJ2-4; D remains unclear. The length of the CDR3 is 13 residues. Germline CDR1 MNHEY, CDR2 SVGAGI. Written as DNA, the CDR3 is TGTGCCGGCAGTGGTATTGCCAAAAACATTCAGTACTTC. It yields the protein CAGSGIAKNIQYF.

V gene TRBV7-2 combines with J gene TRBJ2-1; 12 positions agree with TRBD2. Germline V gene data show CDR1 as SGHTA and CDR2 as FQGNSA. V was clipped by 5 bases and J by 0 bases; unmatched bases: 5. This CDR3 has 17 residues. CDR3 amino acids: CASSRLAGASSYNEQFF. The CDR3 coding sequence is TGTGCCAGCAGCCGACTAGCGGGGGCCAGCTCCTACAATGAGCAGTTCTTC. The full variable domain, in which reference TRBV7-2 and TRBJ2-1 provide the parts outside the CDR3, is GAGVSQSPSNKVTEKGKDVELRCDPISGHTALYWYRQSLGQGLEFLIYFQGNSAPDKSGLPSDRFSAERTGGSVSTLTIQRTQQEDSAVYLCASSRLAGASSYNEQFFGPGTRLTVL.

This clonotype was counted a few times. V usage is TRBV10-1 and J usage is TRBJ2-5, with 7 bases matching TRBD1. The CDR3 has 13 amino acids. V lost 3 bases, J lost 2 bases, and 0 bases stayed unmatched. Germline V gene sequence: CDR1 WNHNN, CDR2 SYGVQD (reference sequence). Here the CDR3 DNA reads TGCGCCAGCAGTGAACAGGGGCAAGAGACCCAGTACTTC. Translation: CASSEQGQETQYF.

This clonotype was counted a single time. The chain has TRBV7-9 and TRBJ1-2; unclear D gene. The germline V gene has CDR1 SEHNR and CDR2 FQNEAQ (reference sequence). With 0 bases removed from V and 8 bases from J, the gap between germline ends came to 13 bases. The CDR3 sequence is 14 residues long. CDR3 DNA sequence: TGTGCCAGCAGCTTAGCGGTTGGGGAGGGCGGCTACACCTTC. Translated, it gives CASSLAVGEGGYTF.

This clonotype was found a few times. The chain employs TRBV7-2 and TRBJ2-1, with TRBD2 identical over 14 bases. CDR1 and CDR2 (germline): SGHTA, FQGNSA. With 0 bases clipped from V and 6 bases from J, the junction kept 4 bases outside the gene matches. The length of the CDR3 is 17 residues. CDR3 bases: TGTGCCAGCAGCTTAGCAGGACTAGCGGGAGGTGTCAATGAGCAGTTCTTC. As protein: CASSLAGLAGGVNEQFF.

The V gene is TRBV6-2 or TRBV6-3, the J gene TRBJ2-7; possible D gene TRBD1, 6 bases. Germline assignment: CDR1 MNHEY and CDR2 SVGEGT. V was cut by 2 bases and J by 3 bases, with 11 bases left in between. The CDR3 consists of 14 residues. The chain's CDR3 is CASSYPRQDYEQYF. In nucleotides, the CDR3 is TGTGCCAGCAGTTACCCCCGACAGGACTACGAGCAGTACTTC.

J is TRBJ1-5 and V is TRBV6-2 or TRBV6-3; D is undetermined. From germline, CDR1 is MNHEY and CDR2 SVGEGT. Trimming pared 5 bases from V and 9 bases from J, leaving 8 bases between. The CDR3 runs 11 residues. This chain's CDR3 is CASSVGGPQHF. CDR3 nucleotides: TGTGCCAGCAGTGTGGGAGGGCCCCAGCATTTT.

This chain connects TRBV5-1 to TRBJ2-3; TRBD1 matches at 8 bases. This CDR3 contains 15 residues. In germline, CDR1 is SGHRS, CDR2 YFSETQ. Trimming at V came to 4 bases and at J to 1 base, leaving 5 bases not matched to a gene. CDR3 sequence reads: CASSATGVGTDTQYF. The CDR3 nucleotides are TGCGCCAGCAGCGCGACAGGGGTGGGCACAGATACGCAGTATTTT.

In its sample, this clonotype was seen a few times. The chain carries TRBV7-2 and TRBJ2-5; the D is unclear. The closer fit of TRBJ2-7 to the DNA end suggests the J call may be wrong. Germline CDR1 SGHTA, CDR2 FQGNSA. The CDR3 is 13 amino acids. The CDR3 sequence is CASSARLAYEQYF. CDR3 in DNA: TGTGCCAGCAGCGCCCGACTTGCCTACGAGCAGTACTTC.

This rearrangement joins TRBV6-2 or TRBV6-3 to TRBJ1-5; 9 nucleotides match TRBD1. This CDR3 comprises 16 residues. The ends lost 5 bases at V and 7 bases at J; junction bases unmatched: 12. Germline loops: CDR1 MNHEY, CDR2 SVGEGT. In DNA form, the CDR3 reads TGTGCCAGCAGTGCCGTTGGGACAGGGAGGAGGCAGCCCCAGCATTTT. Its protein is CASSAVGTGRRQPQHF.